The clone carrying this T cell receptor beta chain was seen at least ten times. Its antigen remains unknown. The sample comes from a study of T cells in Graves' hyperthyroidism and ophthalmopathy. Study-level results: Patients with ophthalmopathy were separated from those with stable hyperthyroidism by a 13 V-J model.

Used for diagnoses were clinical symptoms, serum thyroxine and TRAb, thyroid ultrasound and orbital computed tomography. RNA transcripts gave rise to amplified TCR beta CDR3 regions. First-round RT-PCR of the TCR CDR3 relied on the HTBI primer set. Via MiXCR, TCRdb re-called the multiplex PCR reads, giving one row per CDR3 protein. This sample yields about 360,000 distinct CDR3 sequences, of which about a fifth are seen a single time; approximately 4% belongs to the top ten. The clonotype was recovered from a woman in her late teens or twenties with Graves' hyperthyroidism. Source material: blood.

DNA of the CDR3: TGTGCCAGCAGTTACCCTACCCCCGCTGGCTATGATACGCAGTATTTT. Protein product: CASSYPTPAGYDTQYF. The chain links TRBV6-2 or TRBV6-3 to TRBJ2-3; no reliable D call. Germline CDR1 and CDR2: MNHEY and SVGEGT. This CDR3 contains 16 residues. The V gene lost 2 bases and the J gene lost 6 bases, with 18 bases spanning the gap.